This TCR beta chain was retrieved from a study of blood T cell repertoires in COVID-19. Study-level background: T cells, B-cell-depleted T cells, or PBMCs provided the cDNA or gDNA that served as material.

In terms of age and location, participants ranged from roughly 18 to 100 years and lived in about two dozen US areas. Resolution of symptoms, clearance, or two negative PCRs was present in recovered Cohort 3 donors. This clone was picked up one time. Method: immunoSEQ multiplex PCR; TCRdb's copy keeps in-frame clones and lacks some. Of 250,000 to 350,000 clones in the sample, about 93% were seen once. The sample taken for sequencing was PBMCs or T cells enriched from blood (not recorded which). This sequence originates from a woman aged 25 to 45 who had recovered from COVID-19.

CDR3 sequence reads: CALAGIWGNTIYF. Written as DNA, the CDR3 is TGTGCCTTGGCCGGGATCTGGGGAAACACCATATATTTT. The J gene is TRBJ1-3, the V gene TRBV30, with D unclear. The CDR3 is 13 amino acids. V was shortened by 7 bases and J by 4 bases, with 14 bases between the two germline ends. The germline V gene encodes CDR1 GTSNPN and CDR2 SVGIG (reference sequence).